These 5 T cell receptor beta chains share one sample of origin, sequenced in a study of T cells in Graves' hyperthyroidism and ophthalmopathy. Researchers took RNA transcripts and amplified the TCR beta CDR3 regions from them. The HTBI primer set was used in a first-round RT-PCR of the TCR CDR3. TCRdb reanalysed the multiplex PCR reads using MiXCR and keeps one entry per CDR3 protein. The data show 300,000 to 450,000 distinct CDR3 sequences, 15% to 19% seen once. The sequencing sample was made of blood. The origin of the receptors is a woman aged 18-30 years with Graves' hyperthyroidism that later progressed to Graves' ophthalmopathy.

This clonotype was seen a few times. A much larger clone is a single base away; this may be a read error. The rearrangement uses TRBV27 and TRBJ2-7; D could derive from TRBD1 or TRBD2 (5 bases each). V was cut by 6 bases and J by 0 bases, with 9 bases left in between. CDR1 is MNHEY, CDR2 SMNVEV, per germline (reference sequence). The CDR3 length is 13 residues. CDR3 sequence (DNA): TGTGCCAGCAGCCGGGACGTCTCCTACGAGCAGTACTTC. Translated, it gives CASSRDVSYEQYF.

Note on this clonotype: Since a much larger clone is just one base distant, this may be a read error. The chain recombines TRBV28 with TRBJ2-4; TRBD2 matches at 7 bases. CDR3 size: 14 residues. The germline V gene encodes CDR1 MDHEN and CDR2 SYDVKM. CDR3: CANSFGGAKNIQYF. CDR3 coding DNA: TGTGCCAACAGTTTCGGGGGGGCCAAAAACATTCAGTACTTC.

In this sample, this clonotype turned up many times. The rearrangement links TRBV20-1 to TRBJ2-1, with D unresolved. The V gene's germline CDR1 is DFQATT and CDR2 SNEGSKA (reference sequence). V shed 0 bases and J shed 12 bases, with 12 bases lying between them. The CDR3 has 12 amino acids. The CDR3 here is CSARDESRRQFF. CDR3 coding DNA: TGCAGTGCTAGAGACGAGTCGAGACGGCAGTTCTTC.

This clonotype was picked up many times. The chain carries TRBV28 and TRBJ1-5; D possibly corresponds to TRBD1 (5 bases). V lost 6 bases and J 4 bases, leaving 16 bases between the germline ends. Germline V CDR1 and CDR2: MDHEN, SYDVKM. The CDR3 spans 15 residues. CDR3 protein: CASRGPGIRNQPQHF. The CDR3 DNA reads as TGTGCCAGCAGGGGTCCAGGGATTAGGAATCAGCCCCAGCATTTT.

In its sample, this clonotype was seen many times. The DNA for the CDR3 is TGTGCCAGCACCTTAAGTGATAGCAATCAGCCCCAGCATTTT. Protein product: CASTLSDSNQPQHF. J is TRBJ1-5 and V is TRBV2; no definite D call. This CDR3 has 14 residues. Per germline, CDR1 SNHLY and CDR2 FYNNEI. V was cut by 7 bases and J by 0 bases, with 10 bases left in between.